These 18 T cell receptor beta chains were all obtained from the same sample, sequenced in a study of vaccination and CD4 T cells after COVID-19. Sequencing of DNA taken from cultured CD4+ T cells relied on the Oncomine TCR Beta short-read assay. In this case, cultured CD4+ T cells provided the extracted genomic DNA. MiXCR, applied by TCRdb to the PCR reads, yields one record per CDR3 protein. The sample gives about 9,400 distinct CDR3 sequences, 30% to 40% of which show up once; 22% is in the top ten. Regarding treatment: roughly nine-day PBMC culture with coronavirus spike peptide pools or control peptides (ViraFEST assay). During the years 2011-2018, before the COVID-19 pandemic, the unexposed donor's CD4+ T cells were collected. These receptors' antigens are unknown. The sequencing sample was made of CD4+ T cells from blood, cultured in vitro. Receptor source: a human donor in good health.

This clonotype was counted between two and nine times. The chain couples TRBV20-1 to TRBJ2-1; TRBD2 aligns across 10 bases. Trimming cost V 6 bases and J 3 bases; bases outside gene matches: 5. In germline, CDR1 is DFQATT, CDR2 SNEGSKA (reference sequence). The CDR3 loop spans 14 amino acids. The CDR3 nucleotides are TGCAGTGCGCCCGGACTAGCGGACTACAATGAGCAGTTCTTC. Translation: CSAPGLADYNEQFF.

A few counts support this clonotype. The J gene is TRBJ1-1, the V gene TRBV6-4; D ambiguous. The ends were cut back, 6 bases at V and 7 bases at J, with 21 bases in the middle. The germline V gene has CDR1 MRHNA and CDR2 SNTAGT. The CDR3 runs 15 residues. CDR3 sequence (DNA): TGTGCCAGCAGCGCCCTGGGCAGGCCTGAAGATGAAGCTTTCTTT. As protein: CASSALGRPEDEAFF.

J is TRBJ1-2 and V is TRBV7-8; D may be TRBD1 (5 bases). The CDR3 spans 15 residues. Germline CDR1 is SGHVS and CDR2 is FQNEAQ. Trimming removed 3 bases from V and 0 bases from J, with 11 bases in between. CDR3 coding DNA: TGTGCCAGCAGCTTCCGGGACGGATCTAACTATGGCTACACCTTC. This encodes CASSFRDGSNYGYTF.

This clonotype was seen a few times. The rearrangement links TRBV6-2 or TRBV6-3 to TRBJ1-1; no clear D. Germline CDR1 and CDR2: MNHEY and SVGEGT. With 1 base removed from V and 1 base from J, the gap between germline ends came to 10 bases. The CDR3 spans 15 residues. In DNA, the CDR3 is TGTGCCAGCAGTTACTTGGGGATGGGGAACACTGAAGCTTTCTTT. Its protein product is CASSYLGMGNTEAFF.

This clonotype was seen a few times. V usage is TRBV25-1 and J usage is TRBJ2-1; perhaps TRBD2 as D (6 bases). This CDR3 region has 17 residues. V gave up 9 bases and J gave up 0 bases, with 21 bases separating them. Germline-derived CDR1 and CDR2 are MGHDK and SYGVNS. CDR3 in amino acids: CARERGSGLNSYNEQFF. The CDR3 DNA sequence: TGTGCCAGGGAGAGGGGCTCGGGACTCAACTCCTACAATGAGCAGTTCTTC. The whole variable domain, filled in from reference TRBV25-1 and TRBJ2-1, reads EADIYQTPRYLVIGTGKKITLECSQTMGHDKMYWYQQDPGMELHLIHYSYGVNSTEKGDLSSESTVSRIRTEHFPLTLESARPSHTSQYLCARERGSGLNSYNEQFFGPGTRLTVL.

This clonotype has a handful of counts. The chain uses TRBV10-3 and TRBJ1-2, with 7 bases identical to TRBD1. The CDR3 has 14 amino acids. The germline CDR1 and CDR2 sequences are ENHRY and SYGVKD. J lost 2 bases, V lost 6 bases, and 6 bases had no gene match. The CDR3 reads CAIRTGTENYGYTF. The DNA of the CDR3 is TGTGCCATCAGGACCGGGACAGAGAACTATGGCTACACCTTC.

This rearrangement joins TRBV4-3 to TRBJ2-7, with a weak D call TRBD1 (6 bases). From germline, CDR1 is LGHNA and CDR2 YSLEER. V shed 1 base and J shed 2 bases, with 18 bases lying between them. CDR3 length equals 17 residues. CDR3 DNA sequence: TGCGCCAGCAGCCAAGCGAACAACCGACAGGTAGCCTACGAGCAGTACTTC. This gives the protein CASSQANNRQVAYEQYF.

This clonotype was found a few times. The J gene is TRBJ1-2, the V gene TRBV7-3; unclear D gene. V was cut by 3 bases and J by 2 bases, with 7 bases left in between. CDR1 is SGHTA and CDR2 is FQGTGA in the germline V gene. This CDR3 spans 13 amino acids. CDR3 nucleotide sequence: TGTGCCAGCAGCTTTGGGCCCAACTATGGCTACACCTTC. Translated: CASSFGPNYGYTF. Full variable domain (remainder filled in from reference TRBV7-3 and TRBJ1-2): GAGVSQTPSNKVTEKGKYVELRCDPISGHTALYWYRQSLGQGPEFLIYFQGTGAADDSGLPNDRFFAVRPEGSVSTLKIQRTERGDSAVYLCASSFGPNYGYTFGSGTRLTVV.

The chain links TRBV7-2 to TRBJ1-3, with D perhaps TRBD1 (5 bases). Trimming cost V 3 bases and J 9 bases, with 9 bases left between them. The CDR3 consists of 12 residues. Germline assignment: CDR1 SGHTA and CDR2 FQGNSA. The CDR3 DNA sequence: TGTGCCAGCAGCTTTCAGGGTAGCACCATATATTTT. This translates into CASSFQGSTIYF.

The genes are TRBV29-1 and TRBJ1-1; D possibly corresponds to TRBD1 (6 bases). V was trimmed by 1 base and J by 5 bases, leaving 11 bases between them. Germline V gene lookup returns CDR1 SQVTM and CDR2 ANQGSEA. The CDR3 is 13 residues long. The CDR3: CSVEVGRGTEAFF. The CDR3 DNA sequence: TGCAGCGTTGAAGTGGGCAGGGGAACTGAAGCTTTCTTT.

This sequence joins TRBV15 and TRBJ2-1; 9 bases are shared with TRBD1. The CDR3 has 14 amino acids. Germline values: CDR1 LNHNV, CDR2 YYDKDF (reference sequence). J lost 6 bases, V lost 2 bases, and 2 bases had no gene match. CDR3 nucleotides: TGTGCCACCAGCAGATTGGACAGGGGCAATGAGCAGTTCTTC. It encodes CATSRLDRGNEQFF.

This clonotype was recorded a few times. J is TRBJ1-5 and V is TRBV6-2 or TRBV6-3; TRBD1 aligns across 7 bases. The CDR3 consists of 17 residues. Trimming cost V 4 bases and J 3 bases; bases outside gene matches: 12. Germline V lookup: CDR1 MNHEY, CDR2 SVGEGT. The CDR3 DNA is TGTGCCAGCAGTTCGGACAGGAAAGTCCGCGCCAATCAGCCCCAGCATTTT. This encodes CASSSDRKVRANQPQHF.

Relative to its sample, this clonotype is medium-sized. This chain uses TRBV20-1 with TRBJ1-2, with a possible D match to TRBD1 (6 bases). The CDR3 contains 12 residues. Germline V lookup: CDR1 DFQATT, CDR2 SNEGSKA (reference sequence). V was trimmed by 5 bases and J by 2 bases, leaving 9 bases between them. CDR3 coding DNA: TGCAGTGCTCCAACAGGGAACTATGGCTACACCTTC. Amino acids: CSAPTGNYGYTF.

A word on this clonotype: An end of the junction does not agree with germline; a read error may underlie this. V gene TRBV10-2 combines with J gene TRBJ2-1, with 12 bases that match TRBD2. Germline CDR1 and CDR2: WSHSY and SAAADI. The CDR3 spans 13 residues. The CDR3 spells CASSETTSGSMIF. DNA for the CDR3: TGCGCCAGCAGTGAGACGACTAGCGGGAGTATGATCTTC.

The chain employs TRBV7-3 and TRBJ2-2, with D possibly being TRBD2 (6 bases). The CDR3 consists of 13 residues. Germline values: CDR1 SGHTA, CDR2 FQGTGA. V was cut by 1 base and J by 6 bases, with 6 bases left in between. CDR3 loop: CASSLRDSGELFF. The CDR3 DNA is TGTGCCAGCAGCTTAAGGGACTCCGGGGAGCTGTTTTTT.

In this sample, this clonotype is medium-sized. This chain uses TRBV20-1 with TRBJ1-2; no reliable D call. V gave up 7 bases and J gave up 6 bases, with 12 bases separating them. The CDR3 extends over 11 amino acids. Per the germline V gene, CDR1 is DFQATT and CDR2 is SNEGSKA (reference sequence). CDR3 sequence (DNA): TGCAGTGTAGGAGAGGGAGATGGCTACACCTTC. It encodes CSVGEGDGYTF.

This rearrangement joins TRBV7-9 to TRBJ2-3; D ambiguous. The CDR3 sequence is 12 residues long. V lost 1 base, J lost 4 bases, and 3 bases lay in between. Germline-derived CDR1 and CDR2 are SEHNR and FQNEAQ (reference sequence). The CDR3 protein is CASSLDADTQYF. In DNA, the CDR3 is TGTGCCAGCAGCTTAGATGCAGATACGCAGTATTTT.

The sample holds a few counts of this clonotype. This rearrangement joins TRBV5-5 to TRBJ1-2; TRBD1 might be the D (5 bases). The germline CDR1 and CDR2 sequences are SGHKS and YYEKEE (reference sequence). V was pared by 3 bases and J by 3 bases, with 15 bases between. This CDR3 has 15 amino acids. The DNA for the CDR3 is TGTGCCAGCAGCTCGGGCCCGGGGGAATACTATGGCTACACCTTC. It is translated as CASSSGPGEYYGYTF.